The 2 T cell receptor beta chains below come from one sample, sequenced in a study of T cell responses to AZD1222 COVID-19 vaccine. Libraries were prepared by immunoSEQ multiplex PCR; TCRdb keeps only in-frame clonotypes and omits some of them. The sample contains 90,000 to 120,000 clones, about 89% of which appear only once. Sequences were derived from peripheral blood, sampled 28 days after the second dose of the MenACWY control vaccine. The receptor set was obtained from an adult who received the MenACWY meningococcal vaccine as a control.

This clone appeared a few times. The chain's CDR3 is CASSYSRTQNTGELFF. DNA of the CDR3: TGTGCCAGCAGTTACTCAAGAACCCAAAACACCGGGGAGCTGTTTTTT. The genes are TRBV6-6 and TRBJ2-2; no clear D gene. The ends were cut back, 0 bases at V and 2 bases at J, with 10 bases in the middle. This CDR3 is 16 amino acids long. The germline V gene encodes CDR1 MNHNY and CDR2 SVGAGI (reference sequence).

This chain joins TRBV11-3 and TRBJ2-1; D is unclear. The V and J ends lost 5 bases and 5 bases respectively, with 13 bases between them. The CDR3 has 14 residues. Germline-derived CDR1 and CDR2 are SGHNT and YENEEA. CDR3 DNA sequence: TGTGCCAGCAGCATCGGATGGGTGGACAATGAGCAGTTCTTC. Translating gives CASSIGWVDNEQFF.